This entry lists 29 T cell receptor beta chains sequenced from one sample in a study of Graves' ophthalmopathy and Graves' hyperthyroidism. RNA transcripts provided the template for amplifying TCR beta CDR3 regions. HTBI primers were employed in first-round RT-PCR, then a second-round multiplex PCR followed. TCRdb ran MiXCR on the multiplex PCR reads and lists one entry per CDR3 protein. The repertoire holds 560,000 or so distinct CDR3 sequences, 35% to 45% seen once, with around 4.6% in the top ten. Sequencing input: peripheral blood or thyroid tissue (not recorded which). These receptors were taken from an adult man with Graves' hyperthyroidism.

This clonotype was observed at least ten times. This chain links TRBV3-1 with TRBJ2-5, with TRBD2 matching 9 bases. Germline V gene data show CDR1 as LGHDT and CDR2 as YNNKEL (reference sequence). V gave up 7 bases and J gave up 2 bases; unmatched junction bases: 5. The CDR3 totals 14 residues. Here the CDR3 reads CASTLTSGQETQYF. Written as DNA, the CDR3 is TGTGCCAGCACGCTAACTAGCGGGCAAGAGACCCAGTACTTC.

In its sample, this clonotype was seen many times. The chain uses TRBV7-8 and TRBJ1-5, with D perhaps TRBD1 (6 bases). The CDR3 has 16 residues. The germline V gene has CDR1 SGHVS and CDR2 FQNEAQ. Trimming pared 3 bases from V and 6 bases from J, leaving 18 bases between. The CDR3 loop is CASSLRGEGRSQPQHF. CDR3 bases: TGTGCCAGCAGCTTGAGGGGGGAGGGCAGAAGTCAGCCCCAGCATTTT.

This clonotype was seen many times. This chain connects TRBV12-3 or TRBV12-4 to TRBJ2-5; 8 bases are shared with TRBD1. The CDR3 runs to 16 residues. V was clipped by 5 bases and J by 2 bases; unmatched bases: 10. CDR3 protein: CASSPGDRGVQETQYF. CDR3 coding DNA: TGTGCCAGCAGTCCCGGCGACAGGGGCGTTCAAGAGACCCAGTACTTC.

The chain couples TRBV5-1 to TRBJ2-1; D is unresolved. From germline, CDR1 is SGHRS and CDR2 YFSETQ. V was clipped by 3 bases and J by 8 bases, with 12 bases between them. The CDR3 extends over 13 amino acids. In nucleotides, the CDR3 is TGCGCCAGCAGCTCGACACCAAGGGATGAGCAGTTCTTC. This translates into CASSSTPRDEQFF.

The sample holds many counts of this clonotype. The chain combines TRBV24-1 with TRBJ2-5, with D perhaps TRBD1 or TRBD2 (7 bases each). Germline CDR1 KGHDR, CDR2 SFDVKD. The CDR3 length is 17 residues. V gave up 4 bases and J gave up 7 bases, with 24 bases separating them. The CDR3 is CATSDTSRGGQGVTQYF. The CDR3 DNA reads TGTGCCACCAGTGACACCTCCAGGGGGGGGCAAGGGGTGACCCAGTACTTC.

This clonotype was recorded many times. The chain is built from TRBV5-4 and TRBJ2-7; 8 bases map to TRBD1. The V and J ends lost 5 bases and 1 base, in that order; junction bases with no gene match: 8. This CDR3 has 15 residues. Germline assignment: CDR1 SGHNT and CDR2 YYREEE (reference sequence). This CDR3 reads CASRPGGAGSYEQYF. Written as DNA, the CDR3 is TGTGCCAGCAGACCAGGGGGCGCCGGATCCTACGAGCAGTACTTC. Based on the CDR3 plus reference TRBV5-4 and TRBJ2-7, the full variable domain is ETGVTQSPTHLIKTRGQQVTLRCSSQSGHNTVSWYQQALGQGPQFIFQYYREEENGRGNFPPRFSGLQFPNYSSELNVNALELDDSALYLCASRPGGAGSYEQYFGPGTRLTVT.

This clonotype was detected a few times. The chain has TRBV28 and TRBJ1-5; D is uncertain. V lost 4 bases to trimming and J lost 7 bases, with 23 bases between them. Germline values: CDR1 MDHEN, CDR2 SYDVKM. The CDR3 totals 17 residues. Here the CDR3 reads CASSSTIRRMGNQPQHF. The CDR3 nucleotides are TGTGCCAGCAGTTCGACAATCCGGCGGATGGGAAACCAGCCCCAGCATTTT.

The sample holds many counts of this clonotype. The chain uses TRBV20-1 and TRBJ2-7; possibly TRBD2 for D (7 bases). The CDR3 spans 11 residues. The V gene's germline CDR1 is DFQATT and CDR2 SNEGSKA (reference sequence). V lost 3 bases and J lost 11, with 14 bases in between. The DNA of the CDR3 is TGCAGTGCTAGCGGGGGGCCTGGGGAGTACTTC. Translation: CSASGGPGEYF.

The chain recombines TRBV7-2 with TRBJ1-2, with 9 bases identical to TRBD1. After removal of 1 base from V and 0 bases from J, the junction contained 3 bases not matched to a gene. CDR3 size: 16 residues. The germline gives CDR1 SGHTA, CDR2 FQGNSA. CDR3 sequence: CASSLDGTGTNYGYTF. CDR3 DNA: TGTGCCAGCAGCTTAGACGGGACAGGGACTAACTATGGCTACACCTTC.

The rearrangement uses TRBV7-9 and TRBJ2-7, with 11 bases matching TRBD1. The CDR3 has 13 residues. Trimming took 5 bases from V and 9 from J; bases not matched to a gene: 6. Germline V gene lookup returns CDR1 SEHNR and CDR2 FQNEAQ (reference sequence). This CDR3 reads CASSPDRGLLQYF. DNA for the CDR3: TGTGCCAGCAGCCCGGACAGGGGGCTTTTGCAGTACTTC. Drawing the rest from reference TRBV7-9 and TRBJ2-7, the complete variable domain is DTGVSQNPRHKITKRGQNVTFRCDPISEHNRLYWYRQTLGQGPEFLTYFQNEAQLEKSRLLSDRFSAERPKGSFSTLEIQRTEQGDSAMYLCASSPDRGLLQYFGPGTRLTVT.

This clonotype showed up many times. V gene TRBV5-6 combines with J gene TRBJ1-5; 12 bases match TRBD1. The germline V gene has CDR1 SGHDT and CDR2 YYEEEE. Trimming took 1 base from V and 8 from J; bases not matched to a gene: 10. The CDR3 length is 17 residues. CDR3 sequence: CASSLLLGTGGFEPQHF. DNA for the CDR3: TGTGCCAGCAGCTTGCTCCTCGGGACAGGGGGCTTTGAGCCCCAGCATTTT.

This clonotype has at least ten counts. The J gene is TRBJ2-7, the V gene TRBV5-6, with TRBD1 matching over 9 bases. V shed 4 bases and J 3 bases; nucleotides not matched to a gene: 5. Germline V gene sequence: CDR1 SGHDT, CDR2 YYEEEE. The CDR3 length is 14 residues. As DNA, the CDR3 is TGTGCCAGCAGCGTACCGGGACAGGGCTACGAGCAGTACTTC. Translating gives CASSVPGQGYEQYF.

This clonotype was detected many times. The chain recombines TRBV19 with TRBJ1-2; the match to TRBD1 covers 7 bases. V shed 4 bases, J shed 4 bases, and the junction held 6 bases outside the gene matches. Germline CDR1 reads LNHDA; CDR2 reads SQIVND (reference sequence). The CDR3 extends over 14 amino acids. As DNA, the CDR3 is TGTGCCAGTAGTAGACAGGGAGAAGCCTATGGCTACACCTTC. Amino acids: CASSRQGEAYGYTF. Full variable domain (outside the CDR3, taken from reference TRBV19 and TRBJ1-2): DGGITQSPKYLFRKEGQNVTLSCEQNLNHDAMYWYRQDPGQGLRLIYYSQIVNDFQKGDIAEGYSVSREKKESFPLTVTSAQKNPTAFYLCASSRQGEAYGYTFGSGTRLTVV.

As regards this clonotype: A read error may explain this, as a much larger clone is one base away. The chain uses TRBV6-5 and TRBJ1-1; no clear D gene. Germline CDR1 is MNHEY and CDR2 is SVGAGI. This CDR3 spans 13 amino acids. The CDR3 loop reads CASSVSVNTEASF. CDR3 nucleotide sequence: TGTGCCAGCAGTGTGTCGGTTAACACTGAAGCTTCCTTT.

CDR3 DNA sequence: TGTGCCAGCAGCCAACCCAACCTAGGGCAAGGGTTACACGAGCAGTACTTC. Amino acids: CASSQPNLGQGLHEQYF. This chain links TRBV7-9 with TRBJ2-7; no clear D gene. Germline CDR1 SEHNR, CDR2 FQNEAQ (reference sequence). The ends were cut back, 5 bases at V and 5 bases at J, with 25 bases in the middle. This CDR3 comprises 17 residues.

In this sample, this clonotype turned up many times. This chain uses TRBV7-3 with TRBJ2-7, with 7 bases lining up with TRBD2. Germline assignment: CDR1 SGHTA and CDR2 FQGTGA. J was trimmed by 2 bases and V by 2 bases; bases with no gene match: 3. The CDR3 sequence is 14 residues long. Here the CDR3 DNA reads TGTGCCAGCAGCTTAGAGCGGGATACCTACGAGCAGTACTTC. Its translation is CASSLERDTYEQYF.

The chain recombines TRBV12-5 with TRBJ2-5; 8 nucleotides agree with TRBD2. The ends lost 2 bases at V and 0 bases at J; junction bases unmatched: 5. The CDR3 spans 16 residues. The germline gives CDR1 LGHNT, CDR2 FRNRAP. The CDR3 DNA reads TGTGCTAGTGGTTTGACCGCGGGGGGCTACCAAGAGACCCAGTACTTC. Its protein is CASGLTAGGYQETQYF.

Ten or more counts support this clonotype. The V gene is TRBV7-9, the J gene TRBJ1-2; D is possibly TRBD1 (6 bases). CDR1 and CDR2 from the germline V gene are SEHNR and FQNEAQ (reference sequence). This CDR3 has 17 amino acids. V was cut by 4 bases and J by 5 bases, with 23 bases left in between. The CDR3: CASSSPRTGYISYGYTF. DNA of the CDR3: TGTGCCAGCAGCTCCCCCCGAACAGGGTACATCTCTTATGGCTACACCTTC.

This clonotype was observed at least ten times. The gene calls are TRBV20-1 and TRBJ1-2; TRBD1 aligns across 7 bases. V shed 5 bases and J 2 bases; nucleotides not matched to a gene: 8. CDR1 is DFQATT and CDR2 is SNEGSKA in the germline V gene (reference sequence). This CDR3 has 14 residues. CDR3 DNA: TGCAGTGCTTCCGGGACAGCGGAAAACTATGGCTACACCTTC. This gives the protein CSASGTAENYGYTF.

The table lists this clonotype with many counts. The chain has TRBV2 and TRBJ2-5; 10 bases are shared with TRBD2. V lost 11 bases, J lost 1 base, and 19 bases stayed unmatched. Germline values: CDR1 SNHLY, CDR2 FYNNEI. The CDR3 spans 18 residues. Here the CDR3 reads CAQPGAGGPYQPQETQYF. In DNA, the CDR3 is TGTGCCCAGCCAGGAGCGGGGGGGCCTTATCAACCCCAAGAGACCCAGTACTTC.

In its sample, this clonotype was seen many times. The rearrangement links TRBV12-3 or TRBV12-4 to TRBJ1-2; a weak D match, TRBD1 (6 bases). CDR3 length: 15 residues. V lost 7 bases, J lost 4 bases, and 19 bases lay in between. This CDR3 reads CASTDRGALSYGYTF. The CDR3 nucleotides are TGTGCCAGCACTGATCGGGGGGCCCTGTCCTATGGCTACACCTTC.

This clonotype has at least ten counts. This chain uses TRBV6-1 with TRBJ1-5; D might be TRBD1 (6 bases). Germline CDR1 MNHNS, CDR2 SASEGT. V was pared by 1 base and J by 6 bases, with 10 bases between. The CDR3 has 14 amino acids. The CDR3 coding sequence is TGTGCCAGCAGTGAAGACAGGGTAACTCAGCCCCAGCATTTT. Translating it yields CASSEDRVTQPQHF.

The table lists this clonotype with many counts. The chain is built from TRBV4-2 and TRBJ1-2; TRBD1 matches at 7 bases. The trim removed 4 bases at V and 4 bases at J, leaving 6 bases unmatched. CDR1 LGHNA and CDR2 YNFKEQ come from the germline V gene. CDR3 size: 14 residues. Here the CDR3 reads CASSLVTGTYGYTF. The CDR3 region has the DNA TGTGCCAGCAGCCTCGTGACAGGGACCTATGGCTACACCTTC.

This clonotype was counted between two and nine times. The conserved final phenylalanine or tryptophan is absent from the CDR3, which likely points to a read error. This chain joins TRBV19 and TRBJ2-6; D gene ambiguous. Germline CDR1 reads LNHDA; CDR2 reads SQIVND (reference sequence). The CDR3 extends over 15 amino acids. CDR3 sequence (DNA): TGTGCCAGTAGTATAGAGGTCTCTAGGGCCAACGTCCTGACTCTC. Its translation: CASSIEVSRANVLTL.

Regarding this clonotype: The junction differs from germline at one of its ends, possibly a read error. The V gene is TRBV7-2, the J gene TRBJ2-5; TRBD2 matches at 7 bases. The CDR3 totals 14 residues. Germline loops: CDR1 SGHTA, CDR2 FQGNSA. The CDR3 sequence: CGSSLASGQETQYF. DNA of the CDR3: TGTGGCAGCAGCTTGGCTAGCGGACAAGAGACCCAGTACTTC.

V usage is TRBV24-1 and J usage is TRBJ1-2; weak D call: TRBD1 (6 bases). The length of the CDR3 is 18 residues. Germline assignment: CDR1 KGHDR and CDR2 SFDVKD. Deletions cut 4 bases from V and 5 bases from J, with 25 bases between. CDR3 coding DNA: TGTGCCACCAGTGACGCTACAGGGTTTGGCCCTTCTGGTTATGGCTACACCTTC. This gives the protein CATSDATGFGPSGYGYTF.

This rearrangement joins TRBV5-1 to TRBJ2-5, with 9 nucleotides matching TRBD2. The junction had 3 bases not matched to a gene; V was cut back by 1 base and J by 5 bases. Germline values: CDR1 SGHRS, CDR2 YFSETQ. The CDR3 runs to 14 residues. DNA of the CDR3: TGCGCCAGCAGCTTGATGGCGGGAGGGGAGACCCAGTACTTC. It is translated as CASSLMAGGETQYF.

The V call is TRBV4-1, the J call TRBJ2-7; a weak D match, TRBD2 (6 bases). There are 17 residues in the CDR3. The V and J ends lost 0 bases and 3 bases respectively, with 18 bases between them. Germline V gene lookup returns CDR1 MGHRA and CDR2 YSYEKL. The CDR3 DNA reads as TGCGCCAGCAGCCAAGATGACCGGGGGACTCCCGGCTACGAGCAGTACTTC. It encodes CASSQDDRGTPGYEQYF.

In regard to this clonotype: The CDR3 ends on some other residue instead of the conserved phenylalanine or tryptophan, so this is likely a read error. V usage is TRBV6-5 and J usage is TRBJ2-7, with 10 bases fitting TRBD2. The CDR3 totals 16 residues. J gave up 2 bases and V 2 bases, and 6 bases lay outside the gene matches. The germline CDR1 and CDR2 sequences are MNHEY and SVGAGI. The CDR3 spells CASSYLLAGQTYEQYI. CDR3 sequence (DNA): TGTGCCAGCAGTTACCTACTAGCGGGACAAACCTACGAGCAGTACATC.